The 21 T cell receptor beta chains reported below all come from one sample, sequenced in a study of shared clonotypes between healthy human individuals. Produced via immunoSEQ multiplex PCR; TCRdb's table is partial and in-frame only. The sample lists 2 million or so clones, 90% to 95% seen once, with approximately 0.13% in the top ten. The sequencing sample was made of naive CD4+ T cells sorted from blood. Indicated subset: CD45RA+ positively selected. The receptors shown here come from a man younger than 30 in good health.

The V gene is TRBV29-1, the J gene TRBJ2-5, with a possible D match to TRBD1 (5 bases). This CDR3 contains 11 residues. With 2 bases removed from V and 7 bases from J, the gap between germline ends came to 8 bases. Germline V lookup: CDR1 SQVTM, CDR2 ANQGSEA. The CDR3 is CSVEPTGTQYF. CDR3 sequence (DNA): TGCAGCGTTGAACCCACAGGGACCCAGTACTTC.

The V and J genes are TRBV7-9 and TRBJ1-2; D uncertain. The V end lost 2 bases, the J end lost 7 bases, and 14 bases lay between the germline ends. This CDR3 is 14 amino acids long. Germline loops: CDR1 SEHNR, CDR2 FQNEAQ (reference sequence). The CDR3 is CASSLTWAMGGYTF. The DNA for the CDR3 is TGTGCCAGCAGCTTAACGTGGGCAATGGGTGGCTACACCTTC.

This clone came up once. The chain links TRBV5-1 to TRBJ2-7; a weak D match, TRBD1 (6 bases). The germline V and J ends were trimmed by 6 bases and 5 bases, with 18 bases remaining between them. This CDR3 is built from 14 residues. Germline CDR1 SGHRS, CDR2 YFSETQ. The CDR3 loop is CASNPGTPPNEQYF. The CDR3 nucleotides are TGCGCCAGCAACCCCGGGACACCGCCGAACGAGCAGTACTTC.

V gene TRBV5-4 combines with J gene TRBJ2-3; 8 bases align to TRBD2. The CDR3 covers 15 residues. The trim removed 2 bases at V and 6 bases at J, leaving 8 bases unmatched. Looked up from germline, CDR1 is SGHNT and CDR2 is YYREEE (reference sequence). The CDR3 loop reads CASSLNGRGYDTQYF. In nucleotides, the CDR3 is TGTGCCAGCAGCTTAAACGGGAGGGGTTACGATACGCAGTATTTT.

The chain uses TRBV18 and TRBJ1-3, with no clear D. The V gene lost 6 bases and the J gene lost 1 base, with 13 bases spanning the gap. The CDR3 totals 15 residues. CDR1 is KGHSH and CDR2 is LQKENI in the germline V gene. The CDR3 loop reads CASSERADSGNTIYF. The CDR3, as DNA: TGTGCCAGCTCTGAAAGGGCAGATTCTGGAAACACCATATATTTT.

J is TRBJ2-7 and V is TRBV30; 8 bases agree with TRBD1. Unmatched junction bases numbered 11, after V lost 2 bases and J lost 5 bases. The CDR3 runs to 15 residues. The germline CDR1 and CDR2 sequences are GTSNPN and SVGIG (reference sequence). The CDR3 sequence is CAWSPRTGKGNEQYF. CDR3 DNA sequence: TGTGCCTGGAGTCCTAGGACAGGGAAGGGCAACGAGCAGTACTTC.

The chain joins TRBV11-3 to TRBJ2-3; 15 bases agree with TRBD2. The trim removed 10 bases at V and 6 bases at J, leaving 14 bases unmatched. Per the germline V gene, CDR1 is SGHNT and CDR2 is YENEEA. This CDR3 has 17 residues. This CDR3 is CAISPGTSGGRADTQYF. The CDR3 DNA reads TGTGCCATCTCACCCGGGACTAGCGGGGGGCGGGCCGATACGCAGTATTTT.

This clone is a singleton in its sample. The chain has TRBV29-1 and TRBJ1-1; D gene ambiguous. CDR1 and CDR2 from the germline V gene are SQVTM and ANQGSEA. The CDR3 is made up of 13 amino acids. Between the trimmed V and J ends, which lost 1 base and 6 bases, there was a span of 12 bases. CDR3 DNA: TGCAGCGTTGAAGGCAGGCTCAACCCTGAAGCTTTCTTT. It specifies CSVEGRLNPEAFF.

Remarks on this clone: Other DNA sequences in this specimen translate into the identical CDR3. The chain is built from TRBV19 and TRBJ1-6; D is ambiguous. The germline CDR1 and CDR2 sequences are LNHDA and SQIVND (reference sequence). The CDR3 has 12 residues. Trimming stripped 5 bases from V and 7 bases from J, with 6 bases between. CDR3 loop: CASSPQNSPLHF. The DNA of the CDR3 is TGTGCCAGTAGTCCGCAGAATTCACCCCTCCACTTT.

The rearrangement uses TRBV9 and TRBJ2-7; 7 nucleotides align to TRBD2. The germline gives CDR1 SGDLS, CDR2 YYNGEE. The ends lost 2 bases at V and 5 bases at J; junction bases unmatched: 16. This CDR3 comprises 17 residues. CDR3 sequence (DNA): TGTGCCAGCAGCGTGAGAGGGACTACCCTGGGTTTGGACGAGCAGTACTTC. Its translation: CASSVRGTTLGLDEQYF.

The chain has TRBV7-3 and TRBJ2-5; TRBD1 might be the D (5 bases). CDR1 and CDR2 (germline): SGHTA, FQGTGA. The length of the CDR3 is 15 residues. The V and J ends lost 1 base and 3 bases respectively, with 12 bases between them. DNA of the CDR3: TGTGCCAGCAGCTTAAGTGGCAGGGCGGAAGAGACCCAGTACTTC. This gives the protein CASSLSGRAEETQYF. Based on the CDR3 plus reference TRBV7-3 and TRBJ2-5, the full variable domain is GAGVSQTPSNKVTEKGKYVELRCDPISGHTALYWYRQSLGQGPEFLIYFQGTGAADDSGLPNDRFFAVRPEGSVSTLKIQRTERGDSAVYLCASSLSGRAEETQYFGPGTRLLVL.

The V gene is TRBV15, the J gene TRBJ2-7; D gene uncertain. Per germline, CDR1 LNHNV and CDR2 YYDKDF (reference sequence). The CDR3 extends over 12 amino acids. V was cut by 4 bases and J by 2 bases, with 6 bases left in between. CDR3 amino acids: CATSILPYEQYF. Written as DNA, the CDR3 is TGTGCCACCAGCATTTTACCCTACGAGCAGTACTTC.

A remark on this clone: The sample carries other DNA sequences with the same CDR3. This rearrangement joins TRBV5-4 to TRBJ2-1, with 7 bases identical to TRBD1. This CDR3 spans 15 amino acids. Germline trimming cut 0 bases from V and 5 bases from J; bases unmatched to any gene: 5. Per germline, CDR1 SGHNT and CDR2 YYREEE (reference sequence). CDR3 loop: CASSLERGRNNEQFF. In DNA form, the CDR3 reads TGTGCCAGCAGCTTGGAAAGGGGGCGAAACAATGAGCAGTTCTTC. Combining the CDR3 with reference TRBV5-4 and TRBJ2-1 gives the whole variable domain ETGVTQSPTHLIKTRGQQVTLRCSSQSGHNTVSWYQQALGQGPQFIFQYYREEENGRGNFPPRFSGLQFPNYSSELNVNALELDDSALYLCASSLERGRNNEQFFGPGTRLTVL.

This chain uses TRBV12-5 with TRBJ2-7, with D tentatively TRBD1 (6 bases). Germline loops: CDR1 LGHNT, CDR2 FRNRAP. The V end was cut by 4 bases, the J end by 0 bases, with 19 bases between. The CDR3 consists of 17 residues. In DNA form, the CDR3 reads TGTGCTAGTGGTTCGCCGGGACAAACATTGAGCTCCTACGAGCAGTACTTC. It is translated as CASGSPGQTLSSYEQYF.

This clone came up once. The chain employs TRBV10-2 and TRBJ1-6; D gene unclear. The V gene's germline CDR1 is WSHSY and CDR2 SAAADI. Between the trimmed V and J ends, which lost 3 bases and 6 bases, there was a span of 9 bases. The CDR3 is 14 amino acids. The CDR3 sequence is CASSELQSNSPLHF. CDR3 DNA: TGCGCCAGCAGTGAATTGCAGTCTAATTCACCCCTCCACTTT.

About this clone itself: The identical CDR3 is also encoded by other nucleotide sequences in the sample. The chain recombines TRBV7-2 with TRBJ2-7; no firm D call. Germline CDR1 reads SGHTA; CDR2 reads FQGNSA. The CDR3 spans 14 residues. V dropped 1 base and J dropped 1 base, with 8 bases sitting between them. CDR3 bases: TGTGCCAGCAGCTTAGAACCTGGATCCTACGAGCAGTACTTC. Amino acids: CASSLEPGSYEQYF.

On this clone: Other nucleotide sequences from this sample produce the same CDR3. The V call is TRBV5-4, the J call TRBJ2-7; 7 bases are shared with TRBD1. The CDR3 extends over 14 amino acids. Germline V CDR1 and CDR2: SGHNT, YYREEE (reference sequence). J was trimmed by 0 bases and V by 4 bases; bases with no gene match: 4. CDR3: CASSPGQSSYEQYF. CDR3 coding DNA: TGTGCCAGCAGCCCGGGACAGAGCTCCTACGAGCAGTACTTC.

This chain connects TRBV2 to TRBJ2-7; 12 positions match TRBD1. Germline assignment: CDR1 SNHLY and CDR2 FYNNEI. The CDR3 spans 14 residues. Trimming took 11 bases from V and 6 from J; bases not matched to a gene: 11. In DNA, the CDR3 is TGTGCCCCCGGAACCGGGACAGGGGGCTTCGAGCAGTACTTC. Translated, it gives CAPGTGTGGFEQYF.

The chain is built from TRBV5-1 and TRBJ2-1, with 8 bases identical to TRBD2. The germline V gene encodes CDR1 SGHRS and CDR2 YFSETQ. Trimming at V came to 0 bases and at J to 10 bases, leaving 9 bases not matched to a gene. The CDR3 totals 15 residues. CDR3 residues: CASSLVGTRSREQFF. Written as DNA, the CDR3 is TGCGCCAGCAGCTTGGTAGGGACTAGGTCGAGGGAGCAGTTCTTC.

The chain employs TRBV10-3 and TRBJ2-3; D is tentatively TRBD1 or TRBD2 (5 bases each). The V gene lost 2 bases and the J gene lost 9 bases, with 18 bases spanning the gap. The CDR3 sequence is 15 residues long. Germline CDR1 and CDR2: ENHRY and SYGVKD. The CDR3 protein is CAISEGTTALATQYF. The CDR3 bases are TGTGCCATCAGTGAGGGGACGACCGCCCTCGCGACGCAGTATTTT.

The V gene is TRBV5-1, the J gene TRBJ2-3; tentative D call: TRBD2 (6 bases). Looked up from germline, CDR1 is SGHRS and CDR2 is YFSETQ. V gave up 1 base and J gave up 1 base, with 10 bases separating them. This CDR3 spans 15 amino acids. CDR3 protein: CASSLIRGGTDTQYF. CDR3 coding DNA: TGCGCCAGCAGCTTGATCCGCGGGGGCACAGATACGCAGTATTTT.